This is a list of T cell receptor beta chains from one sample in a study of OX40 agonist ivuxolimab in advanced cancers. TCRdb's copy holds only in-frame clones and misses some; the assay was immunoSEQ multiplex PCR. The sample holds 78,000 or so clones, around 94% seen once. The sequenced sample was CD4+ or CD8+ T cells sorted from blood, obtained in a trial of the OX40 agonist ivuxolimab. The receptor source for this set is an adult with an advanced solid tumor such as melanoma, head and neck, liver or kidney cancer. The CDR3 runs from the conserved cysteine through the conserved F or W.

v_gene	j_gene	CDR3aa
TRBV29-1	TRBJ1-5	CSVAVGTGNQPQHF
TRBV2	TRBJ2-3	CASSLDKTTSTDTQYF
TRBV4-2	TRBJ1-1	CASSQFPGQGGLYTEAFF
TRBV28	TRBJ2-1	CASSPSSGSRYNEQFF
TRBV7-9	TRBJ1-2	CASSLDDRFYGYTF
TRBV10-3	TRBJ2-7	CAISETTGRGGGRGEQYF
TRBV5-4	TRBJ1-1	CASSSKQGANEAFF
TRBV21-1	TRBJ2-2	CASRGVVYTGLTGELFF
TRBV5-1	TRBJ1-1	CASSWQGAGTEAFF
TRBV7-2	TRBJ2-2	CASSSAGTYTGELFF
TRBV7-9	TRBJ1-1	CASTNGGKGARAFF
TRBV7-9	TRBJ1-4	CASSLDRGGEKLFF
TRBV18	TRBJ1-1	CASSQLARGTEAFF
TRBV16	TRBJ1-2	CASSPSAGTGNYYGYTF
TRBV6-1	TRBJ1-3	CASSGTATGSSGNTIYF
TRBV7-9	TRBJ2-3	CASSTTGNPDTQYF
TRBV28	TRBJ1-2	CASSLMDGAMGYTF
TRBV30	TRBJ2-5	CAWRRQGQETQYF
TRBV5-1	TRBJ2-7	CASSLVPDSYEQYF
TRBV28	TRBJ2-3	CASSPRLAGSTDTQYF
TRBV19	TRBJ1-3	CATSGPGLDSGNTIYF
TRBV6-1	TRBJ2-7	CASSDYPFGGSGYEQYF
TRBV19	TRBJ1-2	CASSIPGGPNYGYTF
TRBV11-3	TRBJ2-1	CASSLKGRNEQFF
TRBV28	TRBJ2-1	CASSLWSGREGGEQFF
TRBV7-8	TRBJ2-5	CASSLVGGGGGETQYF
TRBV7-9	TRBJ1-1	CASRLRDWGPNTEAFF
TRBV6-1	TRBJ2-7	CASSEGLTREQYF
TRBV2	TRBJ1-4	CASTGRGNNEKLFF
TRBV5-4	TRBJ2-2	CASSPAERDTGELFF
TRBV9	TRBJ2-1	CASSVDEGSYNEQFF
TRBV19	TRBJ2-3	CASSIGSTDTQYF
TRBV7-9	TRBJ1-4	CASSLSQGNEKLFF
TRBV12-5	TRBJ2-7	CASGLVLGRSSYEQYF
TRBV15	TRBJ1-1	CATSWDSNTEAFF
TRBV5-1	TRBJ1-2	CASSLSAQLNNGYTF